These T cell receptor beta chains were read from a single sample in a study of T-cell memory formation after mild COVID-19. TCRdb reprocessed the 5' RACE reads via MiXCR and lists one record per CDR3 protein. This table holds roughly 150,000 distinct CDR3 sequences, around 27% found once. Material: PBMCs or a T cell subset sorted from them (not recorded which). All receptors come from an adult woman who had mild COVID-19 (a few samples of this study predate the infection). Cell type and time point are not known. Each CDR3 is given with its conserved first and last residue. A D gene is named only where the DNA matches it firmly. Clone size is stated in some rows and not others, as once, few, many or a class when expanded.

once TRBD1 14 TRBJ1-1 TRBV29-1 CSGDPGQLNTEAFF TGCAGCGGGGATCCGGGACAGCTGAACACTGAAGCTTTCTTT
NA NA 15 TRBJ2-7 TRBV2 CASSGTLTPSYEQYF TGTGCCAGCAGTGGAACCCTTACCCCCTCCTACGAGCAGTACTTC
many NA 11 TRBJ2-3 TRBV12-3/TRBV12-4 CASSFADTQYF TGTGCCAGCAGTTTCGCAGATACGCAGTATTTT
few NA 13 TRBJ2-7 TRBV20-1 CSAIGRISYEQYF TGCAGTGCTATTGGGCGGATATCCTACGAGCAGTACTTC
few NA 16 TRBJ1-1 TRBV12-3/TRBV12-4 CASSFVPHGLNTEAFF TGTGCCAGCAGTTTCGTCCCACACGGCCTGAACACTGAAGCTTTCTTT
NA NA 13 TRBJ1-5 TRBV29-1 CSVAEGRGQPQHF TGCAGCGTTGCTGAGGGAAGGGGTCAGCCCCAGCATTTT
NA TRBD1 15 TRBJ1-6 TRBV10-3 CAISETGEYNSPLHF TGTGCCATCAGTGAGACAGGGGAGTATAATTCACCCCTCCACTTT
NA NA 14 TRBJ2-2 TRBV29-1 CSAEDSSNTGELFF TGCAGCGCCGAGGACAGTTCGAACACCGGGGAGCTGTTTTTT
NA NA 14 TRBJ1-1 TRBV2 CASSESWGNTEAFF TGTGCCAGCAGTGAGAGTTGGGGGAACACTGAAGCTTTCTTT
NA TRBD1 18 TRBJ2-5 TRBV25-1 CASSERVPGQGIQETQYF TGTGCCAGCAGTGAACGGGTCCCGGGACAGGGCATCCAAGAGACCCAGTACTTC
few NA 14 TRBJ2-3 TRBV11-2 CAENTLLGSDTQYF TGTGCTGAGAATACCCTTCTTGGATCAGATACGCAGTATTTT
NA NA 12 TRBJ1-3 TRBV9 CASSVEQNTIYF TGTGCCAGCAGCGTAGAACAAAACACCATATATTTT
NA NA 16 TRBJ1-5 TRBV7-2 CASSPEAGVSNQPQHF TGTGCCAGCAGCCCAGAGGCGGGGGTTAGCAATCAGCCCCAGCATTTT
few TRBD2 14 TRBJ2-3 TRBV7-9 CASVPAGLSDTQYF TGTGCCAGCGTTCCAGCGGGGTTATCAGATACGCAGTATTTT
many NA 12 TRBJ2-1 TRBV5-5 CASSPTGNEQFF TGTGCCAGCAGCCCGACGGGTAATGAGCAGTTCTTC
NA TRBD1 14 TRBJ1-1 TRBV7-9 CASIRRGQDTEAFF TGTGCCAGCATCCGGAGGGGGCAAGACACTGAAGCTTTCTTT